This T cell receptor (beta chain) derives from a study of early T cells in non-severe SARS-CoV-2 infection. In germline, CDR1 is SNHLY, CDR2 FYNNEI. This CDR3 is 18 amino acids long. The V end was cut by 8 bases, the J end by 0 bases, with 20 bases between. This clonotype was observed many times. TCRdb passed the 5' RACE reads through MiXCR, listing each CDR3 protein once. The table has tens of thousands of distinct CDR3 sequences, around 5% seen once. J is TRBJ2-6 and V is TRBV2, with D possibly called TRBD1 or TRBD2 (5 bases each). The sequenced material came from whole blood. This sequence was found in an adult who was a healthcare worker with PCR-confirmed SARS-CoV-2 infection or an uninfected control (not recorded which). The CDR3 nucleotides are TGTGCCAGCCCCCGGGGCAGGGTGAAACCCTCTGGGGCCAACGTCCTGACTTTC. Protein product: CASPRGRVKPSGANVLTF. Complete variable domain (other parts from reference TRBV2 and TRBJ2-6): EPEVTQTPSHQVTQMGQEVILRCVPISNHLYFYWYRQILGQKVEFLVSFYNNEISEKSEIFDDQFSVERPDGSNFTLKIRSTKLEDSAMYFCASPRGRVKPSGANVLTFGAGSRLTVL.